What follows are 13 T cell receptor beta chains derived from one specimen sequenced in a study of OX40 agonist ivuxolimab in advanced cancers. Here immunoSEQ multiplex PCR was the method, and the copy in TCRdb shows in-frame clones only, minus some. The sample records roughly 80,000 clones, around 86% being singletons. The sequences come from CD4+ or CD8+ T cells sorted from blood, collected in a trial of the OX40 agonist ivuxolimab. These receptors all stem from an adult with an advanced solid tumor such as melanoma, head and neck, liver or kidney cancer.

The CDR3 is CASRGSLGRGAAGNTEAFF. The CDR3 region has the DNA TGTGCCAGCAGGGGCAGTTTGGGGCGCGGCGCCGCGGGAAACACTGAAGCTTTCTTT. The rearrangement uses TRBV27 and TRBJ1-1, with a possible D match to TRBD1 (5 bases). Germline V gene data show CDR1 as MNHEY and CDR2 as SMNVEV (reference sequence). Trimming left V 6 bases short and J 2 bases short, with 28 bases between. The CDR3 has 19 residues.

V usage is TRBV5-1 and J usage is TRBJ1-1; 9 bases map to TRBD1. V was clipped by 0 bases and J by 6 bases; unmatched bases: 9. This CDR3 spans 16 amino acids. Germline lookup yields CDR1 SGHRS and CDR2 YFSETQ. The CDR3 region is CASSLEQGAISSEAFF. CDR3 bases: TGCGCCAGCAGCTTGGAACAGGGGGCGATCTCGTCTGAAGCTTTCTTT.

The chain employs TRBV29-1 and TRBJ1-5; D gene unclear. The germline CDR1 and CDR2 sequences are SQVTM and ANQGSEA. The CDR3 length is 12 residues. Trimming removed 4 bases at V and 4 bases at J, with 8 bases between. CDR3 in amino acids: CSVGAANQPQHF. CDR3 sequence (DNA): TGCAGCGTTGGGGCAGCGAATCAGCCCCAGCATTTT.

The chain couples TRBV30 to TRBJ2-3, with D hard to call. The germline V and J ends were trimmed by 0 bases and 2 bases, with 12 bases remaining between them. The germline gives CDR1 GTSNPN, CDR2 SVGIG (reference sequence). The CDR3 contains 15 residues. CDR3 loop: CAWSVASSFTDTQYF. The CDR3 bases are TGTGCCTGGAGTGTGGCCTCCTCTTTCACAGATACGCAGTATTTT. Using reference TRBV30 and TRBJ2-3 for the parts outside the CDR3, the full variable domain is SQTIHQWPATLVQPVGSPLSLECTVEGTSNPNLYWYRQAAGRGLQLLFYSVGIGQISSEVPQNLSASRPQDRQFILSSKKLLLSDSGFYLCAWSVASSFTDTQYFGPGTRLTVL.

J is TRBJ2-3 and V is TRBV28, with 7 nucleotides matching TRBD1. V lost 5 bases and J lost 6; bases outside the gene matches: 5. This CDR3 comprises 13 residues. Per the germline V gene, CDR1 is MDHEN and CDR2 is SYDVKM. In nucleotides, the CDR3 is TGTGCCAGCAGTGAAGGGGGCGACGATACGCAGTATTTT. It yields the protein CASSEGGDDTQYF.

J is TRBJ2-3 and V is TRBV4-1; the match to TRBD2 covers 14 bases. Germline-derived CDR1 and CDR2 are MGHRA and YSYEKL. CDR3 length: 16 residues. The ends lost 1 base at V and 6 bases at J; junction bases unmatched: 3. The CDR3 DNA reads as TGCGCCAGCAGCCAAGGACTAGCGGGGGGGCGGGATACGCAGTATTTT. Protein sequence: CASSQGLAGGRDTQYF.

CDR3 region: CASSVYPGSGTVMNTQYF. CDR3 coding DNA: TGTGCCAGCAGCGTATACCCGGGTAGCGGAACGGTGATGAATACGCAGTATTTT. The chain is built from TRBV9 and TRBJ2-3; possibly TRBD2 for D (6 bases). This CDR3 is built from 18 residues. With 1 base removed from V and 7 bases from J, the gap between germline ends came to 25 bases. CDR1 SGDLS and CDR2 YYNGEE come from the germline V gene.

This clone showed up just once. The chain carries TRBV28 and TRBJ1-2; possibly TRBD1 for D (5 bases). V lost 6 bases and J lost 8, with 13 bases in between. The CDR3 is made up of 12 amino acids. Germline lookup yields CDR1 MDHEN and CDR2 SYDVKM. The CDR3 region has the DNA TGTGCCAGCAGCCTAGCAGGGTTAGGCTACACCTTC. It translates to CASSLAGLGYTF.

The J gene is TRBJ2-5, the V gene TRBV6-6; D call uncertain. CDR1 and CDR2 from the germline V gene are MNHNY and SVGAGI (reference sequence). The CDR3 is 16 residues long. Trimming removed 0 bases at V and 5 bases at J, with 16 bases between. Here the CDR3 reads CASSYSPRPAEETQYF. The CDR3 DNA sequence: TGTGCCAGCAGTTACTCGCCGAGGCCTGCGGAGGAGACCCAGTACTTC.

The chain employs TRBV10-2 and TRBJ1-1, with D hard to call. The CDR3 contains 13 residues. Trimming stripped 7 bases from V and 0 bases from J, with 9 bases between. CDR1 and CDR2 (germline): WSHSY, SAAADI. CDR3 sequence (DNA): TGCGCCAGCAACCCAGGTATGAACACTGAAGCTTTCTTT. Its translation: CASNPGMNTEAFF.

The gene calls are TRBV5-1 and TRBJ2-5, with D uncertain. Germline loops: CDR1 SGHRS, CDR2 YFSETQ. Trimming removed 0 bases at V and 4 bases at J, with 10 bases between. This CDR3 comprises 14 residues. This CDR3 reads CASSLAPDLETQYF. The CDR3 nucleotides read TGCGCCAGCAGCTTGGCTCCGGATCTAGAGACCCAGTACTTC.

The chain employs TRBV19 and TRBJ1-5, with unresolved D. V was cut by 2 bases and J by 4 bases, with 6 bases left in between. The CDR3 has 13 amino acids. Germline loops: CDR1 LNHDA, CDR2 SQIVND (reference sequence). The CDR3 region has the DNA TGTGCCAGTAGTATAACGGCAAATCAGCCCCAGCATTTT. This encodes CASSITANQPQHF.

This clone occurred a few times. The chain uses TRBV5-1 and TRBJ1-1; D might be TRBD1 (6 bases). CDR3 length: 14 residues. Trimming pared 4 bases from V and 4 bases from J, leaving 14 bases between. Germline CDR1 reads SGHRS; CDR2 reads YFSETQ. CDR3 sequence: CASSQQGESTEAFF. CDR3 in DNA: TGCGCCAGCAGCCAACAGGGTGAGAGCACTGAAGCTTTCTTT.